This T cell receptor beta chain was obtained from a study of T cell repertoires in cytomegalovirus infection. Overall study: Shared public TCR beta signatures pointed to both CMV infection and a matching HLA type. Notes on the study in general: CMV carriers with the relevant HLA were identified by cumulative public TCR beta family frequency. HLA-C-restricted TCR beta clonotypes specific for CMV led the ex vivo response.

The sample holds a few counts of this clonotype. Its antigen is unidentified. V was clipped by 5 bases and J by 3 bases; unmatched bases: 11. Germline CDR1 MNHEY, CDR2 SVGEGT. The CDR3 contains 19 residues. From the reads, TCRdb called clonotypes with MiXCR, one entry per CDR3 protein. Of fewer than 200,000 distinct CDR3 sequences in the sample, about 21% are singletons; the top ten hold about 3%. The gene calls are TRBV6-2 or TRBV6-3 and TRBJ2-1, with 15 bases lining up with TRBD2. This sequence originates from a human donor in good health (CMV status not recorded). Some clones in this sample may be carry-over from other donors' samples. Source material: PBMCs. The CDR3, as DNA: TGTGCCAGCAGTCACCCGGGACTAGCGGGAGGCCGAAGCTACAATGAGCAGTTCTTC. Translating it yields CASSHPGLAGGRSYNEQFF.